The TCR beta chain under discussion was sequenced for a study of beta chain features in type 1 diabetes. Comment on this clone: Antigen unknown.

Germline V CDR1 and CDR2: SGDLS, YYNGEE. V gave up 0 bases and J gave up 1 base, with 13 bases separating them. The CDR3 covers 16 residues. cDNA synthesis used the whole RNA isolate, giving expressed TCRB sequences. Measured with immunoSEQ multiplex PCR; TCRdb has only the in-frame clones, and not every one. The repertoire holds a few hundred thousand clones, with roughly 12% as singletons. Study-wide results and caveats: Type 1 diabetes patients had TCRB CDR3s that were shorter (moderately but significantly so) in all four CD4+ subsets. No resolution was reached here on whether HLA type influences TCRB rearrangement.

This TCR was recovered from a woman aged 18-35 years with type 1 diabetes. Specimen: naive CD4+ T cells from blood. The rearrangement joins TRBV9 to TRBJ1-2; TRBD1 might be the D (5 bases). CDR3 coding DNA: TGTGCCAGCAGCGTAGGAGCAGGGCCGAATAACTATGGCTACACCTTC. It encodes CASSVGAGPNNYGYTF.